One sample yielded the 18 T cell receptor beta chains listed below, sequenced in a study of cytomegalovirus exposure and HLA in healthy donors. Generated by immunoSEQ multiplex PCR, the TCRdb table keeps only in-frame clones and is missing some. The table includes over 85,000 clones, more than 75% detected once. The sample consisted of PBMCs. These TCRs come from a woman aged 30 to 39 in good health and CMV-seropositive.

The rearrangement links TRBV18 to TRBJ2-6, with D perhaps matching TRBD2 (6 bases). Trimming took 2 bases from V and 1 from J, leaving 6 bases between them. The germline V gene encodes CDR1 KGHSH and CDR2 LQKENI. This CDR3 spans 15 amino acids. Here the CDR3 DNA reads TGTGCCAGCTCACCAGGGGGGTCTGGGGCCAACGTCCTGACTTTC. This gives the protein CASSPGGSGANVLTF.

The V gene is TRBV19, the J gene TRBJ2-3, with D maybe TRBD2 (6 bases). The V end lost 5 bases, the J end lost 2 bases, and 17 bases lay between the germline ends. This CDR3 contains 16 residues. In germline, CDR1 is LNHDA, CDR2 SQIVND (reference sequence). The CDR3 loop reads CASSRTTPGLTDTQYF. Written as DNA, the CDR3 is TGTGCCAGTAGTCGTACGACACCGGGACTCACAGATACGCAGTATTTT.

The chain links TRBV5-6 to TRBJ1-1, with 8 positions matching TRBD1. The junction had 6 bases not matched to a gene; V was cut back by 4 bases and J by 4 bases. The CDR3 has 14 amino acids. The germline gives CDR1 SGHDT, CDR2 YYEEEE. The CDR3 region has the DNA TGTGCCAGCAGCCCAGGGACAGGTTTCACTGAAGCTTTCTTT. Translated: CASSPGTGFTEAFF.

The V and J genes are TRBV7-2 and TRBJ1-1; 9 nucleotides align to TRBD1. CDR3 length: 17 residues. CDR1 is SGHTA, CDR2 FQGNSA, per germline. V was clipped by 1 base and J by 0 bases; unmatched bases: 6. The CDR3 loop reads CASSLVDRGLMNTEAFF. The CDR3 bases are TGTGCCAGCAGCTTAGTGGACAGGGGCCTCATGAACACTGAAGCTTTCTTT.

The chain joins TRBV10-1 to TRBJ1-3; D gene uncertain. Trimming cost V 7 bases and J 7 bases, with 8 bases left between them. The CDR3 is made up of 11 amino acids. Germline V lookup: CDR1 WNHNN, CDR2 SYGVQD (reference sequence). CDR3: CASTNANTIYF. The CDR3 coding sequence is TGCGCCAGCACTAATGCGAACACCATATATTTT.

The chain joins TRBV5-6 to TRBJ2-1, with a possible D match to TRBD2 (7 bases). Germline V gives CDR1 SGHDT, CDR2 YYEEEE. There are 15 residues in the CDR3. Trimming took off 3 bases at V and 2 bases at J, with 12 bases between the two ends. The CDR3 is CASSWGGHPYNEQFF. The CDR3 DNA follows: TGTGCCAGCAGCTGGGGGGGCCACCCCTACAATGAGCAGTTCTTC.

The chain recombines TRBV23-1 with TRBJ2-5; 7 bases agree with TRBD2. TRBV23-1 carries the ORF label, with uncertain function. The CDR3 is 10 residues long. V lost 9 bases to trimming and J lost 5 bases; unmatched junction nucleotides: 0. CDR3 coding DNA: TGCGCCAGGGGAGGGGAGACCCAGTACTTC. Its protein product is CARGGETQYF.

The chain couples TRBV7-9 to TRBJ2-1, with a possible D match to TRBD1 (5 bases). Germline V gives CDR1 SEHNR, CDR2 FQNEAQ (reference sequence). The CDR3 covers 14 residues. V dropped 0 bases and J dropped 7 bases, with 10 bases sitting between them. CDR3 in DNA: TGTGCCAGCAGCTTAGCGGCCAGGGCTAATGAGCAGTTCTTC. Translation gives CASSLAARANEQFF.

V and J are TRBV7-9 and TRBJ1-2, with no clear D. The CDR3 length is 13 residues. Germline CDR1 and CDR2: SEHNR and FQNEAQ (reference sequence). The V end was cut by 1 base, the J end by 8 bases, with 11 bases between. The CDR3 DNA sequence: TGTGCCAGCAGCTTAGACTCCTATGTGGGCTACACCTTC. It translates to CASSLDSYVGYTF.

The chain joins TRBV19 to TRBJ1-5; 8 nucleotides match TRBD1. Germline-derived CDR1 and CDR2 are LNHDA and SQIVND (reference sequence). The CDR3 is made up of 14 amino acids. Trimming cost V 8 bases and J 4 bases; bases outside gene matches: 7. The CDR3 region has the DNA TGTGCCAGTGTCCGGACAGGGCCAAATCAGCCCCAGCATTTT. This encodes CASVRTGPNQPQHF.

V gene TRBV15 combines with J gene TRBJ2-7, with TRBD2 matching over 12 bases. The CDR3 length is 15 residues. Germline V gene data show CDR1 as LNHNV and CDR2 as YYDKDF (reference sequence). V shed 0 bases and J 4 bases; nucleotides not matched to a gene: 1. CDR3 protein: CATSRDGTSGYEQYF. The DNA for the CDR3 is TGTGCCACCAGCAGAGATGGGACTAGCGGGTACGAGCAGTACTTC.

V usage is TRBV5-4 and J usage is TRBJ2-5, with D perhaps matching TRBD2 (6 bases). The CDR3 covers 15 residues. Trimming pared 4 bases from V and 4 bases from J, leaving 17 bases between. The germline gives CDR1 SGHNT, CDR2 YYREEE (reference sequence). DNA of the CDR3: TGTGCCAGCAGCAATGAATTGGGACTCCGAGAGACCCAGTACTTC. Its protein product is CASSNELGLRETQYF.

This clone appeared once. The chain couples TRBV7-2 to TRBJ1-2; no reliable D call. The length of the CDR3 is 13 residues. Germline CDR1 is SGHTA and CDR2 is FQGNSA. V was cut by 1 base and J by 4 bases, with 7 bases left in between. The CDR3 DNA sequence: TGTGCCAGCAGCTTAGGATACAGCTATGGCTACACCTTC. It specifies CASSLGYSYGYTF.

This clone was detected only a few times. In DNA form, the CDR3 reads TGCGCCAGCAGCCAAGACACGCCAGGGCCTCCAAATGAAAAACTGTTTTTT. Protein: CASSQDTPGPPNEKLFF. The genes are TRBV4-3 and TRBJ1-4; weak D call: TRBD1 (5 bases). V was cut by 0 bases and J by 5 bases, with 16 bases left in between. Germline lookup yields CDR1 LGHNA and CDR2 YSLEER. The CDR3 contains 17 residues.

J is TRBJ1-4 and V is TRBV5-1, with 10 nucleotides matching TRBD1. CDR1 is SGHRS, CDR2 YFSETQ, per germline. V trimming: 3 bases; J trimming: 7 bases; junction bases outside the gene matches: 12. The length of the CDR3 is 17 residues. The CDR3 DNA is TGCGCCAGCAGCTCACGGACAGGGGGTACCTCTGGTGAAAAACTGTTTTTT. It encodes CASSSRTGGTSGEKLFF.

The sample holds one count of this clone. The genes are TRBV7-3 and TRBJ2-3; no clear D gene. The germline V gene has CDR1 SGHTA and CDR2 FQGTGA. The germline V and J ends were trimmed by 2 bases and 5 bases, with 11 bases remaining between them. The CDR3 sequence is 14 residues long. CDR3 bases: TGTGCCAGCAGCTTAGGGCTGGGTTTAGATACGCAGTATTTT. Amino acid sequence: CASSLGLGLDTQYF.

The rearrangement links TRBV6-1 to TRBJ2-1, with TRBD2 matching 11 bases. The V gene end was trimmed by 1 base and the J gene end by 4 bases; junction bases not matched to a gene: 0. Germline V gene data show CDR1 as MNHNS and CDR2 as SASEGT. There are 15 residues in the CDR3. The CDR3, as DNA: TGTGCCAGCAGTGAAGTAGCGGGAGGGTACAATGAGCAGTTCTTC. Its translation: CASSEVAGGYNEQFF.

The CDR3 DNA is TGTGCCAGTAGCAAGGACAGGGTAAACTCCTACGAGCAGTACTTC. This gives the protein CASSKDRVNSYEQYF. This chain joins TRBV19 and TRBJ2-7; 8 bases fit TRBD1. The CDR3 extends over 15 amino acids. Germline CDR1 reads LNHDA; CDR2 reads SQIVND (reference sequence). V was clipped by 6 bases and J by 0 bases; unmatched bases: 7.